The 3 T cell receptor beta chains below all came from one sample that was sequenced in a study of monozygotic twins with inflammatory bowel disease. Reanalyzing the 5' RACE reads, TCRdb keeps one entry per CDR3 protein, without DNA. Its table records a few hundred thousand distinct CDR3 sequences. What was sequenced was blood. The source is a human donor with ulcerative colitis or Crohn's disease, or a healthy co-twin of an affected twin (not recorded which).

The chain is built from TRBV18 and TRBJ2-5; with no DNA, the TCRdb D assignment of TRBD1 cannot be verified. The CDR3 runs to 14 residues. The germline V gene has CDR1 KGHSH and CDR2 LQKENI. The chain's CDR3 is CASSPVQGKETQYF.

This rearrangement joins TRBV7-2 to TRBJ1-1; TCRdb lists TRBD1, though no DNA is available to test this call. The CDR3 contains 15 residues. Germline loops: CDR1 SGHTA, CDR2 FQGNSA. The CDR3 loop reads CASSYPETGNTEAFF.

This chain joins TRBV11-3 and TRBJ2-2. This CDR3 contains 16 residues. The germline V gene has CDR1 SGHNT and CDR2 YENEEA. CDR3 protein: CASSVRPTMNTGELFF. The full variable domain, rest sourced from reference TRBV11-3 and TRBJ2-2, is EAGVVQSPRYKIIEKKQPVAFWCNPISGHNTLYWYLQNLGQGPELLIRYENEEAVDDSQLPKDRFSAERLKGVDSTLKIQPAELGDSAVYLCASSVRPTMNTGELFFGEGSRLTVL.